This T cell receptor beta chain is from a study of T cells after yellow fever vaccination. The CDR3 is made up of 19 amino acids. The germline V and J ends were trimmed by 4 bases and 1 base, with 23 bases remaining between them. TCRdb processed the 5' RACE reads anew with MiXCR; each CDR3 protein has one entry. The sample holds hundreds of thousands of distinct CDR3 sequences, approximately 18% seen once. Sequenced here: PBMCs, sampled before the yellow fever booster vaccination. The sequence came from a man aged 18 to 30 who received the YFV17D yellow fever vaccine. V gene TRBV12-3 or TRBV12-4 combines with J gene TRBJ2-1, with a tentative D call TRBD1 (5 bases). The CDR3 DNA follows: TGTGCCAGCAGTTCCCCTCCGGCGACAGATAAACCTTCCTACAATGAGCAGTTCTTC. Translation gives CASSSPPATDKPSYNEQFF.